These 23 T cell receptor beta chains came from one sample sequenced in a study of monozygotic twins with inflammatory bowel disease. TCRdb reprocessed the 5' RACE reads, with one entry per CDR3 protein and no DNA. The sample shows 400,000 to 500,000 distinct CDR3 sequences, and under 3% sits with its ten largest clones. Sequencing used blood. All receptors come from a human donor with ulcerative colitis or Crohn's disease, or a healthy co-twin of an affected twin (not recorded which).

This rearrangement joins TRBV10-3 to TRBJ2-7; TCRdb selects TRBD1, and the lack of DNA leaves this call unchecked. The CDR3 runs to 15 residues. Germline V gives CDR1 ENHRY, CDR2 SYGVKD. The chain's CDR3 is CAIRGASTGSREQYF.

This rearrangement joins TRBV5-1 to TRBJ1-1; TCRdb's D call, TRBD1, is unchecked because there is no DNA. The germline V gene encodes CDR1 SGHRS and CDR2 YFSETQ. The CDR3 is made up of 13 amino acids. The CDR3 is CASSTGGGTEAFF. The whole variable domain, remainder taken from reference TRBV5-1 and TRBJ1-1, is KAGVTQTPRYLIKTRGQQVTLSCSPISGHRSVSWYQQTPGQGLQFLFEYFSETQRNKGNFPGRFSGRQFSNSRSEMNVSTLELGDSALYLCASSTGGGTEAFFGQGTRLTVV.

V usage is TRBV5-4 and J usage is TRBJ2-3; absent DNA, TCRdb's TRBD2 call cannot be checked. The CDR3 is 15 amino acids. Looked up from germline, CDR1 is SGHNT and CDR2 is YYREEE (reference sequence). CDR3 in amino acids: CASSSPLTSTDTQYF. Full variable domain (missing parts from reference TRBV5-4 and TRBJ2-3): ETGVTQSPTHLIKTRGQQVTLRCSSQSGHNTVSWYQQALGQGPQFIFQYYREEENGRGNFPPRFSGLQFPNYSSELNVNALELDDSALYLCASSSPLTSTDTQYFGPGTRLTVL.

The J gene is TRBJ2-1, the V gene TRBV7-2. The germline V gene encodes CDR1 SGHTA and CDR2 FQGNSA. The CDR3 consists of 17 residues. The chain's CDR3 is CASSPHFAGSSYNEQFF.

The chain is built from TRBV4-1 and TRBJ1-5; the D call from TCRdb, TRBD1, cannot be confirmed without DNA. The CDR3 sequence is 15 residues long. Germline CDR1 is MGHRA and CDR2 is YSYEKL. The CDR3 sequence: CASSQGDSGNQPQHF.

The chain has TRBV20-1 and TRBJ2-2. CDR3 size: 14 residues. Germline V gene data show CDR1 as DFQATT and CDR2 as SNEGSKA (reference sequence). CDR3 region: CSARNGANTGELFF.

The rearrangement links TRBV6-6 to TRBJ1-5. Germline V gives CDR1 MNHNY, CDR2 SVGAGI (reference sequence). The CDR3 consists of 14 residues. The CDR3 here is CASSYPGGDQPQHF.

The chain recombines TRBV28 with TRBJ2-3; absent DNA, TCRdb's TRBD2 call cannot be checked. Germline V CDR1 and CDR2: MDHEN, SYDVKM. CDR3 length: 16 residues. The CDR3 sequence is CASSLRSSGSPDTQYF.

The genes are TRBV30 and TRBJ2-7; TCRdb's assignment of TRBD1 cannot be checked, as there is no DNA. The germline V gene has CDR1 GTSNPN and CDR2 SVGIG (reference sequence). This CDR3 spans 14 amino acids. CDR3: CAWRRTGVPYEQYF.

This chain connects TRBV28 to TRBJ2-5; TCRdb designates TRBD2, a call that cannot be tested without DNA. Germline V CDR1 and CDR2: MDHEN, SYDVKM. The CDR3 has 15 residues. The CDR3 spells CASSFDGSVQETQYF.

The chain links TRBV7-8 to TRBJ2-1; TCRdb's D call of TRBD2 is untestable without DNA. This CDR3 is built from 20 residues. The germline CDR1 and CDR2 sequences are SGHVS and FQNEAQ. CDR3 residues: CASSAFFSGRAISGTNEQFF.

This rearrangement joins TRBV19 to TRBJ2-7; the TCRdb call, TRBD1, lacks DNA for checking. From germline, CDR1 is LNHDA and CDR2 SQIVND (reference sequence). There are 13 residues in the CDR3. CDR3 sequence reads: CASKGLGSYEQYF. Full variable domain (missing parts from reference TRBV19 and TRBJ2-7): DGGITQSPKYLFRKEGQNVTLSCEQNLNHDAMYWYRQDPGQGLRLIYYSQIVNDFQKGDIAEGYSVSREKKESFPLTVTSAQKNPTAFYLCASKGLGSYEQYFGPGTRLTVT.

The CDR3 sequence is CSAQSSYEQYF. This chain connects TRBV20-1 to TRBJ2-7. Germline V gene data show CDR1 as DFQATT and CDR2 as SNEGSKA (reference sequence). The CDR3 has 11 amino acids.

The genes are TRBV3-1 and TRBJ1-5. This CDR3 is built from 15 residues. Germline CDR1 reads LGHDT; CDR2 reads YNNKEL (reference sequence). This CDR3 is CASSQDPHGNQPQHF.

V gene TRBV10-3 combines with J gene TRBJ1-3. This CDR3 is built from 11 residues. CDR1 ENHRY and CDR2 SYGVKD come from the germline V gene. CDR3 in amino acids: CASETGNTIYF.

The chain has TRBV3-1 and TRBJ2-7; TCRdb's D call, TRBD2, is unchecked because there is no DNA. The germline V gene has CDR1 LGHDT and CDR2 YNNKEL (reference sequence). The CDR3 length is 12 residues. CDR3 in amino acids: CASSPLEGKQYF.

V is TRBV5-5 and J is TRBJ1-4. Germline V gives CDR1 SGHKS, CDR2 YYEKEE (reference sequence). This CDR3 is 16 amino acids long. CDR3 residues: CASSLESGITNEKLFF.

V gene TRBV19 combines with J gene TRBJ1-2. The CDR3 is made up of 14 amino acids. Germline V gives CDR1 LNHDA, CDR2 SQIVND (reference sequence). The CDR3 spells CASSPSSRYYGYTF.

The CDR3: CASSLGTYYEQYF. V and J are TRBV7-9 and TRBJ2-7; with no DNA, the TCRdb D assignment of TRBD1 cannot be verified. Germline lookup yields CDR1 SEHNR and CDR2 FQNEAQ (reference sequence). The CDR3 consists of 13 residues.

The CDR3 loop is CASSSGLARYF. The chain joins TRBV5-4 to TRBJ2-7; no DNA is available, so the TRBD2 call from TCRdb remains unchecked. This CDR3 contains 11 residues. Germline loops: CDR1 SGHNT, CDR2 YYREEE (reference sequence).

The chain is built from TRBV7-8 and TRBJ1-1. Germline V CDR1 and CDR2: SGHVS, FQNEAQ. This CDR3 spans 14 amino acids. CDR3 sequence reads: CASSFSEMNTEAFF.

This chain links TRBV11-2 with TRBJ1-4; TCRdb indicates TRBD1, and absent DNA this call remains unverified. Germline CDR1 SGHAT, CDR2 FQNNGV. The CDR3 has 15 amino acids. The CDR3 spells CASSRDRGTNEKLFF.

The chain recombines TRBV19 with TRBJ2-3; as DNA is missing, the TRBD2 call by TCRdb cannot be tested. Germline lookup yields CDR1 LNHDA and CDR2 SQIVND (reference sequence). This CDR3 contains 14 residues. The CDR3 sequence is CASMGREWPDTQYF.